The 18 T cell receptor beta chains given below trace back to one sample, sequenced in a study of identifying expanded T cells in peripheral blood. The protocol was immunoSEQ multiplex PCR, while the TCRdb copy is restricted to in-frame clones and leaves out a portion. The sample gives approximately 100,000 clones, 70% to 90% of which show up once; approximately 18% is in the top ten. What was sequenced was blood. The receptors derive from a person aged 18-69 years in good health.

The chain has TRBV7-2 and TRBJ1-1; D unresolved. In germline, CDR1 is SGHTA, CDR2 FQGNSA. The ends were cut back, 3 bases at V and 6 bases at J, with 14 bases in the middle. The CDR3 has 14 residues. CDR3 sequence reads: CASSFGPRRAEAFF. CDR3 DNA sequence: TGTGCCAGCAGCTTCGGGCCCAGAAGGGCTGAAGCTTTCTTT. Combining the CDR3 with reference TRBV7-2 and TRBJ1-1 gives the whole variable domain GAGVSQSPSNKVTEKGKDVELRCDPISGHTALYWYRQSLGQGLEFLIYFQGNSAPDKSGLPSDRFSAERTGGSVSTLTIQRTQQEDSAVYLCASSFGPRRAEAFFGQGTRLTVV.

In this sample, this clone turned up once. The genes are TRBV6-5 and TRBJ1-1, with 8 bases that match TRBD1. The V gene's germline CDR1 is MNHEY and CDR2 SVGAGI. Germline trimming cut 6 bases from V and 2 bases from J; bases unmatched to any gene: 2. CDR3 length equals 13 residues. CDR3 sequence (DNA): TGTGCCAGCAGCCCAGGGGGCAACACTGAAGCTTTCTTT. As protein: CASSPGGNTEAFF.

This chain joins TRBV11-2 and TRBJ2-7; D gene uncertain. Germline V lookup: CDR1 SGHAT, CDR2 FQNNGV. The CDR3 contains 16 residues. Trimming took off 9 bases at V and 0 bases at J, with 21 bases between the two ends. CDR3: CASFGSGSWSSYEQYF. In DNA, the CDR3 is TGTGCCAGTTTCGGCTCCGGGTCCTGGAGCTCCTACGAGCAGTACTTC.

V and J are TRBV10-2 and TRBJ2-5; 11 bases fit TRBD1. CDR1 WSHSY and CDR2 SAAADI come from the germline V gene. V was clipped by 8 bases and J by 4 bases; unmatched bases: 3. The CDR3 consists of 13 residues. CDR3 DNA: TGCGCCAGCTGGACAGGGGGCGCAGAGACCCAGTACTTC. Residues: CASWTGGAETQYF.

The CDR3 nucleotides are TGTGCCAGCAGTGAACAGGGAACATCTGAAGCTTTCTTT. Amino acids: CASSEQGTSEAFF. The chain uses TRBV9 and TRBJ1-1; weak D call: TRBD1 (6 bases). CDR3 length equals 13 residues. Trimming took 5 bases from V and 6 from J, leaving 14 bases between them. CDR1 and CDR2 (germline): SGDLS, YYNGEE.

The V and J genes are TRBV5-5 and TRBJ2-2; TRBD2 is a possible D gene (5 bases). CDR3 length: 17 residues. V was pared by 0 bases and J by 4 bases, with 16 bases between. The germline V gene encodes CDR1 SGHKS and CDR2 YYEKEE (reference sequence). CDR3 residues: CASSLAFWNAGTGELFF. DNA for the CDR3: TGTGCCAGCAGCTTGGCGTTTTGGAATGCGGGCACCGGGGAGCTGTTTTTT.

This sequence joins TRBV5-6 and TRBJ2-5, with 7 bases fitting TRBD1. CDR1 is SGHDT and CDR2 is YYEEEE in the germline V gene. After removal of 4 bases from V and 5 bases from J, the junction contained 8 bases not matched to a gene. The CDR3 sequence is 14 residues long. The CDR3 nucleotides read TGTGCCAGCAGCCGGGTAGGGGGCGGGGAGACCCAGTACTTC. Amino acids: CASSRVGGGETQYF.

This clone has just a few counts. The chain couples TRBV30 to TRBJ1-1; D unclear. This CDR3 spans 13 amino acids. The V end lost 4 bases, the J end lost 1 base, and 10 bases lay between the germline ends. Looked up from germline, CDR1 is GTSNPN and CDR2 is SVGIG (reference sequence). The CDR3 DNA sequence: TGTGCCTGGACCCAAGATTGGAACACTGAAGCTTTCTTT. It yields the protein CAWTQDWNTEAFF.

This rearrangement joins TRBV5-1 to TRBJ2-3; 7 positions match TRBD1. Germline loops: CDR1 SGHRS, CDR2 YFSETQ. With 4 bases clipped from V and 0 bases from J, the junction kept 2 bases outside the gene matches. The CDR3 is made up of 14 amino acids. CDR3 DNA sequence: TGCGCCAGCAGCCGACAGGGCAGCACAGATACGCAGTATTTT. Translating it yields CASSRQGSTDTQYF.

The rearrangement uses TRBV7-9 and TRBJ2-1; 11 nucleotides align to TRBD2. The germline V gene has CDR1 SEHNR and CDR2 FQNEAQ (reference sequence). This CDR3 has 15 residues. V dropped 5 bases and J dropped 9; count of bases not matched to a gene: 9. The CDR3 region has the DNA TGTGCCAGCAGCCCACGGGCTAGCGGGGGGACTGAGCAGTTCTTC. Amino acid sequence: CASSPRASGGTEQFF.

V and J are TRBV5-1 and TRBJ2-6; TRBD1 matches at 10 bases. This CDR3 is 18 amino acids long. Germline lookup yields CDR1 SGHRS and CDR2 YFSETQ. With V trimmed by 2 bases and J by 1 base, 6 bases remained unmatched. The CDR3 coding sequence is TGCGCCAGCAGCTTCTGGACAGGGGGGATTTCTGGGGCCAACGTCCTGACTTTC. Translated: CASSFWTGGISGANVLTF.

CDR3 protein: CSAYRDTEAFF. As DNA, the CDR3 is TGCAGTGCTTACCGGGACACTGAAGCTTTCTTT. The chain recombines TRBV20-1 with TRBJ1-1; D gene uncertain. The germline V and J ends were trimmed by 5 bases and 3 bases, with 7 bases remaining between them. The CDR3 totals 11 residues. Germline assignment: CDR1 DFQATT and CDR2 SNEGSKA (reference sequence).

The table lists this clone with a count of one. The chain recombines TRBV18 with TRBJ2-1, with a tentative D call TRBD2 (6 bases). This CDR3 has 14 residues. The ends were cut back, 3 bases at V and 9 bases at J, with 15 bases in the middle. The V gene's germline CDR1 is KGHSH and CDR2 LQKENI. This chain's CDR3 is CASSPSSVRGEQFF. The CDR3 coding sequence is TGTGCCAGCTCACCCTCTAGCGTGCGGGGTGAGCAGTTCTTC.

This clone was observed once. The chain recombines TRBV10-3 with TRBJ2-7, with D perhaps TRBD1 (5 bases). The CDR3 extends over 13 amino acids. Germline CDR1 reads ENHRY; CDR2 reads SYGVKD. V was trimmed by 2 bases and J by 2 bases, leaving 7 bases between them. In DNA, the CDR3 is TGTGCCATCAGTGAGACAGGACCCTACGAGCAGTACTTC. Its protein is CAISETGPYEQYF.

DNA of the CDR3: TGTGCCAGCAGTTACAGGGGGTATAGATATCGCAATGAGCAGTTCTTC. It specifies CASSYRGYRYRNEQFF. V usage is TRBV6-6 and J usage is TRBJ2-1; a weak D match, TRBD1 (6 bases). CDR1 is MNHNY and CDR2 is SVGAGI in the germline V gene (reference sequence). This CDR3 contains 16 residues. With 2 bases removed from V and 6 bases from J, the gap between germline ends came to 17 bases.

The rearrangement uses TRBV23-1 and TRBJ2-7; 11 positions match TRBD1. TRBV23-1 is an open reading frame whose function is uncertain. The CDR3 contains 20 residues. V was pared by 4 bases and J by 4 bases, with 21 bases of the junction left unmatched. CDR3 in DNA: TGCGCCAGCAGTCGCCCTCGGGGGACAGGGGGGCCGGTGGAGGGATACGAGCAGTACTTC. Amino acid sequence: CASSRPRGTGGPVEGYEQYF.

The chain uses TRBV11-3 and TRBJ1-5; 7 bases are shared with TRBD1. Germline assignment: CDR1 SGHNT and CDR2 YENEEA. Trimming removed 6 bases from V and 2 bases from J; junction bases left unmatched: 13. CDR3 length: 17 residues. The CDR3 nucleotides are TGTGCCAGCAGGCGGACCCAGGGGGACGGGGGCAATCAGCCCCAGCATTTT. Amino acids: CASRRTQGDGGNQPQHF.

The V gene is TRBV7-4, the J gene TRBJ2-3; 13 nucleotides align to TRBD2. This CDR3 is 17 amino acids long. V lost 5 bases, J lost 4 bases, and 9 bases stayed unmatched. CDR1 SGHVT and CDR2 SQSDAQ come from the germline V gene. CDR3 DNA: TGTGCCAGCAGCCGAAAACAGACTAGCGGGGGGTCAGATACGCAGTATTTT. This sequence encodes CASSRKQTSGGSDTQYF. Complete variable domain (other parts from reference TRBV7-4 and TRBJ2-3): GAGVSQSPRYKVAKRGRDVALRCDSISGHVTLYWYRQTLGQGSEVLTYSQSDAQRDKSGRPSGRFSAERPERSVSTLKIQRTEQGDSAVYLCASSRKQTSGGSDTQYFGPGTRLTVL.